The next 28 T cell receptor beta chains were all read from a single sample in a study of blood T cells in healthy people across ages. A second PCR of about 7 to 11 cycles used a sample-barcoded 5' primer and a J-beta primer mix. A single record per CDR3 protein comes from TCRdb applying MiXCR to the 5' RACE reads. The sample records about a million distinct CDR3 sequences, just over 50% being singletons. The sequenced sample was blood. Receptors were obtained from a woman aged 55-70 years in good health.

This clonotype is a singleton in its sample. This chain joins TRBV2 and TRBJ1-5; the match to TRBD1 covers 7 bases. CDR1 and CDR2 from the germline V gene are SNHLY and FYNNEI. The junction had 5 bases not matched to a gene; V was cut back by 7 bases and J by 2 bases. The CDR3 is 14 residues long. The CDR3 nucleotides are TGTGCCAGCAAAAAGCAGGGGGGCAATCAGCCCCAGCATTTT. Translating it yields CASKKQGGNQPQHF.

This clonotype has more than one count but fewer than ten. The V gene is TRBV9, the J gene TRBJ2-1, with D possibly being TRBD2 (6 bases). CDR1 and CDR2 (germline): SGDLS, YYNGEE. With 1 base removed from V and 4 bases from J, the gap between germline ends came to 18 bases. The CDR3 has 17 amino acids. The CDR3 sequence: CASSVNPTGRGYNEQFF. CDR3 coding DNA: TGTGCCAGCAGCGTAAATCCGACGGGGCGGGGATACAATGAGCAGTTCTTC.

The gene calls are TRBV27 and TRBJ2-7; 8 nucleotides match TRBD2. CDR3 length equals 14 residues. The germline V gene encodes CDR1 MNHEY and CDR2 SMNVEV (reference sequence). V was clipped by 1 base and J by 6 bases; unmatched bases: 5. DNA for the CDR3: TGTGCCAGCAGTTTATACGGGAGGGCCTCCGAGCAGTACTTC. It encodes CASSLYGRASEQYF.

This clonotype was counted a few times. The chain combines TRBV20-1 with TRBJ2-5; 9 positions agree with TRBD1. Looked up from germline, CDR1 is DFQATT and CDR2 is SNEGSKA (reference sequence). The V segment lost 6 bases and the J segment 0 bases; nucleotides outside the gene matches: 11. The CDR3 consists of 16 residues. For the CDR3, the DNA is TGCAGTGCAACCTCGAGGACAGGGGTCAACCAAGAGACCCAGTACTTC. The encoded protein is CSATSRTGVNQETQYF.

CDR3 sequence: CASSASGTEEQYF. The DNA for the CDR3 is TGTGCCAGCTCTGCGTCCGGGACTGAGGAGCAGTACTTC. V gene TRBV19 combines with J gene TRBJ2-7; the D gene is possibly TRBD2 (6 bases). V was pared by 9 bases and J by 7 bases, with 19 bases between. The germline V gene encodes CDR1 LNHDA and CDR2 SQIVND (reference sequence). The CDR3 runs 13 residues.

This chain connects TRBV2 to TRBJ2-3; D tentatively reads TRBD1 or TRBD2 (5 bases each). CDR1 is SNHLY, CDR2 FYNNEI, per germline. V was pared by 7 bases and J by 2 bases, with 13 bases between. This CDR3 comprises 14 residues. Here the CDR3 DNA reads TGTGCCAGCACAGGGACGGAGTTCACAGATACGCAGTATTTT. Translated: CASTGTEFTDTQYF.

This chain uses TRBV12-3 or TRBV12-4 with TRBJ1-1; 11 bases agree with TRBD1. This CDR3 has 17 amino acids. The ends lost 5 bases at V and 1 base at J; junction bases unmatched: 9. The CDR3 nucleotides are TGTGCCAGCAGTCCGGACAGGGGGCGAACGGGGAACACTGAAGCTTTCTTT. Its protein product is CASSPDRGRTGNTEAFF.

This chain joins TRBV7-6 and TRBJ2-1, with D possibly being TRBD1 or TRBD2 (5 bases each). The CDR3 has 13 amino acids. Per germline, CDR1 SGHVS and CDR2 FNYEAQ. Trimming removed 5 bases from V and 8 bases from J, with 13 bases in between. CDR3 loop: CASSRLRGDEQFF. The CDR3 DNA reads TGTGCCAGCAGCCGGCTGAGGGGAGATGAGCAGTTCTTC.

The chain recombines TRBV7-8 with TRBJ2-1; 8 positions agree with TRBD2. This CDR3 region has 13 residues. V gave up 7 bases and J gave up 7 bases; unmatched junction bases: 6. CDR1 and CDR2 from the germline V gene are SGHVS and FQNEAQ. The CDR3 loop reads CASTLLAENEQFF. In nucleotides, the CDR3 is TGTGCCAGCACCCTACTAGCGGAAAATGAGCAGTTCTTC.

This clonotype was seen more than once but under ten times. V is TRBV10-1 and J is TRBJ2-5; no reliable D call. The germline V gene has CDR1 WNHNN and CDR2 SYGVQD (reference sequence). The V gene lost 5 bases and the J gene lost 5 bases, with 9 bases spanning the gap. CDR3 length: 12 amino acids. CDR3 nucleotides: TGCGCCAGCAGTAACCCCGGGGAGACCCAGTACTTC. Protein sequence: CASSNPGETQYF.

The gene calls are TRBV29-1 and TRBJ2-5; D may match TRBD1 or TRBD2 (5 bases each). The J call may be wrong; the DNA end is better matched by TRBJ2-7. The CDR3 length is 14 residues. Germline values: CDR1 SQVTM, CDR2 ANQGSEA. The CDR3 region has the DNA TGCAGCGTTGGGTCGAGGGGAGCGGTGTACGAGCAGTACTTC. Translation: CSVGSRGAVYEQYF.

Only a few counts were recorded for this clonotype. V usage is TRBV12-3 or TRBV12-4 and J usage is TRBJ2-7, with 7 nucleotides matching TRBD2. Losses at the gene ends were 1 base for V and 2 bases for J; bases not matched to a gene: 5. This CDR3 has 15 residues. CDR3 loop: CASSLGGGSTYEQYF. CDR3 nucleotides: TGTGCCAGCAGTTTAGGGGGCGGGAGTACCTACGAGCAGTACTTC.

In regard to this clonotype: Being one base from a much bigger clone, this may be a read error. This chain uses TRBV4-3 with TRBJ2-7, with D hard to call. Germline CDR1 is LGHNA and CDR2 is YSLEER. There are 17 residues in the CDR3. The CDR3 region has the DNA TGCGCCGGCAGCCAAGAATTGAGTGGCAGCAGTGGGGACGAGCAGTACTTC. Amino acid sequence: CAGSQELSGSSGDEQYF.

Comments on this clonotype: The germline gene is not matched at one end of the junction; a read error may be the cause. The chain recombines TRBV25-1 with TRBJ2-1; D perhaps matches TRBD2 (5 bases). Germline loops: CDR1 MGHDK, CDR2 SYGVNS. The CDR3 spans 19 residues. CDR3 in amino acids: CASSDPGRVKAGSYKEQFF. CDR3 nucleotides: TGTGCCAGCAGTGATCCCGGGCGAGTAAAGGCGGGCTCCTACAAGGAGCAGTTCTTC. Looking up the rest from reference TRBV25-1 and TRBJ2-1 gives the full variable domain: EADIYQTPRYLVIGTGKKITLECSQTMGHDKMYWYQQDPGMELHLIHYSYGVNSTEKGDLSSESTVSRIRTEHFPLTLESARPSHTSQYLCASSDPGRVKAGSYKEQFFGPGTRLTVL.

V and J are TRBV6-5 and TRBJ1-1; no reliable D call. The CDR3 totals 11 residues. V gave up 6 bases and J gave up 9 bases, with 11 bases separating them. Germline V lookup: CDR1 MNHEY, CDR2 SVGAGI. Here the CDR3 DNA reads TGTGCCAGCAGACGACTGGAGCAAGCTTTCTTT. Amino acid sequence: CASRRLEQAFF.

The V call is TRBV5-1, the J call TRBJ2-3; tentative D call: TRBD2 (6 bases). The V end was cut by 0 bases, the J end by 1 base, with 12 bases between. Per the germline V gene, CDR1 is SGHRS and CDR2 is YFSETQ. The CDR3 spans 16 residues. CDR3 sequence: CASSLVAGLGTDTQYF. The CDR3, as DNA: TGCGCCAGCAGCTTGGTGGCGGGATTGGGCACAGATACGCAGTATTTT.

Regarding this clonotype: A clone one base away is much larger, so this may be a read error. The J gene is TRBJ2-1, the V gene TRBV20-1; TRBD1 aligns across 7 bases. The better agreement between TRBJ2-7 and the DNA end casts doubt on the J call. CDR1 is DFQATT, CDR2 SNEGSKA, per germline (reference sequence). There are 15 residues in the CDR3. CDR3 in amino acids: CSARETGSSYNEQYF. CDR3 in DNA: TGCAGTGCTAGAGAGACAGGGAGCTCCTACAATGAGCAGTACTTC.

The chain joins TRBV4-1 to TRBJ2-3; D may be TRBD1 (5 bases). Trimming removed 3 bases at V and 6 bases at J, with 19 bases between. The CDR3 extends over 16 amino acids. In germline, CDR1 is MGHRA, CDR2 YSYEKL. In DNA form, the CDR3 reads TGCGCCAGCAGCCAGGGGCGGCCGCTGGGGTTCGATACGCAGTATTTT. Its protein product is CASSQGRPLGFDTQYF.

The rearrangement joins TRBV6-6 to TRBJ2-7; the D gene is possibly TRBD1 (5 bases). Trimming stripped 5 bases from V and 10 bases from J, with 12 bases between. Germline V gene data show CDR1 as MNHNY and CDR2 as SVGAGI (reference sequence). There are 11 residues in the CDR3. In DNA form, the CDR3 reads TGTGCCAGCAGTCTGGGGCCCATCCAGTACTTC. Its translation is CASSLGPIQYF.

This clonotype was seen only a few times. V gene TRBV7-2 combines with J gene TRBJ2-5; 8 bases are a match to TRBD2. V gave up 0 bases and J gave up 5 bases; unmatched junction bases: 5. The V gene's germline CDR1 is SGHTA and CDR2 FQGNSA. The CDR3 consists of 15 residues. The CDR3 DNA follows: TGTGCCAGCAGCTTAGCCATTGGCGGGAGGGAGACCCAGTACTTC. Translating gives CASSLAIGGRETQYF.

This clonotype has a single count. This chain links TRBV7-9 with TRBJ1-2; TRBD1 might be the D (5 bases). The CDR3 extends over 13 amino acids. V was trimmed by 2 bases and J by 6 bases, leaving 10 bases between them. Germline V gene data show CDR1 as SEHNR and CDR2 as FQNEAQ (reference sequence). The CDR3 region has the DNA TGTGCCAGCAGCTTACGGGGGGTGGATGGCTACACCTTC. This sequence encodes CASSLRGVDGYTF.

This clonotype was found many times. The chain links TRBV20-1 to TRBJ2-1, with a tentative D call TRBD1 (5 bases). The CDR3 extends over 14 amino acids. Trimming pared 0 bases from V and 5 bases from J, leaving 11 bases between. CDR1 DFQATT and CDR2 SNEGSKA come from the germline V gene (reference sequence). CDR3 amino acids: CSARDSDKNNEQFF. The CDR3 region has the DNA TGCAGTGCTAGAGATTCGGACAAAAACAATGAGCAGTTCTTC.

The chain is built from TRBV11-2 and TRBJ2-1, with no clear D. V was clipped by 1 base and J by 9 bases, with 19 bases between them. The CDR3 runs to 16 residues. Germline V gene data show CDR1 as SGHAT and CDR2 as FQNNGV. The CDR3 DNA follows: TGTGCCAGCAGCTTAGCCGCCAGGAAAAGTCCGGTTGAGCAGTTCTTC. It encodes CASSLAARKSPVEQFF. The full variable domain, its missing parts supplied by reference TRBV11-2 and TRBJ2-1, is EAGVAQSPRYKIIEKRQSVAFWCNPISGHATLYWYQQILGQGPKLLIQFQNNGVVDDSQLPKDRFSAERLKGVDSTLKIQPAKLEDSAVYLCASSLAARKSPVEQFFGPGTRLTVL.

This clonotype has just a few counts. This sequence joins TRBV20-1 and TRBJ2-7, with 13 bases matching TRBD2. The V and J ends lost 5 bases and 5 bases, in that order; junction bases with no gene match: 6. The CDR3 covers 14 residues. The germline CDR1 and CDR2 sequences are DFQATT and SNEGSKA (reference sequence). The CDR3 region is CSAPLLAGGDEQYF. In DNA, the CDR3 is TGCAGTGCTCCCCTACTAGCGGGGGGGGACGAGCAGTACTTC.

The J gene is TRBJ2-3, the V gene TRBV10-3; D not resolved. V shed 7 bases and J shed 3 bases, with 17 bases lying between them. CDR3 length equals 15 residues. Germline V gene sequence: CDR1 ENHRY, CDR2 SYGVKD. CDR3 loop: CAIIKGPQQTDTQYF. The DNA of the CDR3 is TGTGCCATCATTAAAGGACCTCAGCAGACAGATACGCAGTATTTT.

This clonotype was counted a single time. This sequence joins TRBV29-1 and TRBJ1-5; D is perhaps TRBD1 (6 bases). Germline V CDR1 and CDR2: SQVTM, ANQGSEA. This CDR3 contains 13 residues. V was cut by 4 bases and J by 6 bases, with 13 bases left in between. CDR3 protein: CSVGQGGGQPQHF. The CDR3 DNA sequence: TGCAGCGTTGGGCAGGGAGGGGGTCAGCCCCAGCATTTT.

This chain joins TRBV2 and TRBJ2-4, with TRBD2 as a possible D gene (7 bases). Deletions cut 7 bases from V and 0 bases from J, with 13 bases between. In germline, CDR1 is SNHLY, CDR2 FYNNEI. There are 15 residues in the CDR3. CDR3 loop: CASKGGTIAKNIQYF. DNA of the CDR3: TGTGCCAGCAAGGGAGGGACAATAGCCAAAAACATTCAGTACTTC.

The chain uses TRBV27 and TRBJ2-5; D is unclear. TRBJ2-7 matches the DNA end more closely, so the J call is doubtful. This CDR3 has 13 amino acids. Germline assignment: CDR1 MNHEY and CDR2 SMNVEV (reference sequence). The CDR3 loop reads CASRTDSFGEQYF. The CDR3 DNA follows: TGTGCCAGCAGAACAGACTCCTTCGGCGAGCAGTACTTC.